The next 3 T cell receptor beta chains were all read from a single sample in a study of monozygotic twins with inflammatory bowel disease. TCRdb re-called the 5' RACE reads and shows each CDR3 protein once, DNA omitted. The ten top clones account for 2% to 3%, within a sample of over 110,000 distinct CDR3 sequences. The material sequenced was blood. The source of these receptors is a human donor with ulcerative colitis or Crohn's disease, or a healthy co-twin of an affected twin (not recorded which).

CDR3 sequence: CASSFVLYGGELFF. The chain carries TRBV7-2 and TRBJ2-2. The CDR3 runs to 14 residues. In germline, CDR1 is SGHTA, CDR2 FQGNSA.

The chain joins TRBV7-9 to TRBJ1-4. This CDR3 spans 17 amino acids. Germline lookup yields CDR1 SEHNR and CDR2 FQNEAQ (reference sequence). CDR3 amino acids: CASSLVVKATGGEKLFF. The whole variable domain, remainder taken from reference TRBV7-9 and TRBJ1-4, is DTGVSQNPRHKITKRGQNVTFRCDPISEHNRLYWYRQTLGQGPEFLTYFQNEAQLEKSRLLSDRFSAERPKGSFSTLEIQRTEQGDSAMYLCASSLVVKATGGEKLFFGSGTQLSVL.

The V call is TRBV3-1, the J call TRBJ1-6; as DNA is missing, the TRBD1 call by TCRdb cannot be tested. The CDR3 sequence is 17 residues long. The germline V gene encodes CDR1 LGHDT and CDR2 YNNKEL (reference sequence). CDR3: CASSQIRDRGSGSPLHF.